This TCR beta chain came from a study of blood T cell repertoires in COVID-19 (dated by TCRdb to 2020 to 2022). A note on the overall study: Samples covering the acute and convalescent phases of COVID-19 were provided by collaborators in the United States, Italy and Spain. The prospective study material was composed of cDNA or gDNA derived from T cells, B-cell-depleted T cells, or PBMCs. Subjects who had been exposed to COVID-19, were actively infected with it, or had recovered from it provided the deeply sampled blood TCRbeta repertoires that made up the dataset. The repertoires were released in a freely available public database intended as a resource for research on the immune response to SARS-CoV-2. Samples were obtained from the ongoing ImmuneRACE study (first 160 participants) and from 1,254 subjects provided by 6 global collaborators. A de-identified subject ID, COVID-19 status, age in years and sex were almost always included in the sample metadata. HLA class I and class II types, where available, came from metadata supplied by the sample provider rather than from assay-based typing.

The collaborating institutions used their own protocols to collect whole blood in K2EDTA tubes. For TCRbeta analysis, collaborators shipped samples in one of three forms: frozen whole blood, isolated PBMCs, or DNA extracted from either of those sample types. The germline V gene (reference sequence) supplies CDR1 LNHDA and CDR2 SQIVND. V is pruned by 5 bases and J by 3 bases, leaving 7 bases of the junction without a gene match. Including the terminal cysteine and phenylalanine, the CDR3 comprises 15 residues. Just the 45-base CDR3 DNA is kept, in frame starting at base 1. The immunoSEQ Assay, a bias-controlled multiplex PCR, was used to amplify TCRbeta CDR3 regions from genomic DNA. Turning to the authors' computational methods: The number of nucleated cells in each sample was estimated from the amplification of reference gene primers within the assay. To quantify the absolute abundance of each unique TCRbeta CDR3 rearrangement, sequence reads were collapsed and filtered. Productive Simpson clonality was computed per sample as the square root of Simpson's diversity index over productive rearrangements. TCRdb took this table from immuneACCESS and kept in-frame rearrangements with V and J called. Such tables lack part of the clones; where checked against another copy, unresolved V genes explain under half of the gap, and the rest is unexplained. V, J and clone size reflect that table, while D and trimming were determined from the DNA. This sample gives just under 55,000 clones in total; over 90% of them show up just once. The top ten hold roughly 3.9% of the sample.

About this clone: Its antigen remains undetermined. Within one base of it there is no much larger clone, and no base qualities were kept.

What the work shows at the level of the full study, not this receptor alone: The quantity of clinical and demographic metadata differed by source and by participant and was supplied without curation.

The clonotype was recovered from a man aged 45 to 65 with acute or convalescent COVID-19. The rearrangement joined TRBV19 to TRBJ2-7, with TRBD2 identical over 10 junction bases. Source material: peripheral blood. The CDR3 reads CASSSGLAARYEQYF. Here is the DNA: TGTGCCAGTAGTTCCGGACTAGCGGCCCGCTACGAGCAGTACTTC.